Each of the 31 T cell receptor beta chains below was sequenced from the same sample in a study of cytomegalovirus exposure and HLA in healthy donors. Primers for the PCR totalled 60 Vbeta and 13 Jbeta. This table comes from immunoSEQ multiplex PCR, and its TCRdb copy is limited to in-frame clones, with some not included. The table records about 190,000 clones, roughly 86% of them present only once. Sequenced: PBMCs. The origin of the receptors is a man in his forties in good health and CMV-seropositive.

The V and J genes are TRBV7-9 and TRBJ1-1; 10 nucleotides align to TRBD1. V dropped 3 bases and J dropped 3; count of bases not matched to a gene: 4. Germline values: CDR1 SEHNR, CDR2 FQNEAQ (reference sequence). The CDR3 totals 15 residues. CDR3 DNA: TGTGCCAGCAGCTTGGGACAGGGGAGGGACACTGAAGCTTTCTTT. Translation: CASSLGQGRDTEAFF.

V gene TRBV4-1 combines with J gene TRBJ2-7; 10 bases align to TRBD2. Per germline, CDR1 MGHRA and CDR2 YSYEKL. The CDR3 sequence is 15 residues long. V dropped 0 bases and J dropped 6; count of bases not matched to a gene: 5. The CDR3 bases are TGCGCCAGCAGCCAAGATTTGAGCGGGAGGGGCGAGCAGTACTTC. This gives the protein CASSQDLSGRGEQYF.

The chain recombines TRBV7-2 with TRBJ2-7; D unresolved. Trimming took 5 bases from V and 2 from J, leaving 19 bases between them. The CDR3 totals 16 residues. Germline V gene lookup returns CDR1 SGHTA and CDR2 FQGNSA. The CDR3 loop is CASSPSRVSPPYEQYF. Here the CDR3 DNA reads TGTGCCAGCAGCCCGTCTCGAGTTTCCCCTCCCTACGAGCAGTACTTC.

The CDR3 DNA follows: TGTGCCAGCTCATCCACAGGGGACACTGAAGCTTTCTTT. Amino acid sequence: CASSSTGDTEAFF. V and J are TRBV18 and TRBJ1-1; 7 bases align to TRBD1. CDR3 length: 13 residues. After removal of 5 bases from V and 3 bases from J, the junction contained 3 bases not matched to a gene. Looked up from germline, CDR1 is KGHSH and CDR2 is LQKENI.

The rearrangement uses TRBV10-2 and TRBJ1-5; maybe TRBD1 (5 bases). The CDR3 totals 16 residues. Germline V lookup: CDR1 WSHSY, CDR2 SAAADI. Trimming stripped 2 bases from V and 6 bases from J, with 17 bases between. The CDR3 reads CASSEIWGREGQPQHF. CDR3 coding DNA: TGCGCCAGCAGTGAGATATGGGGACGGGAGGGTCAGCCCCAGCATTTT.

This rearrangement joins TRBV28 to TRBJ1-5; 9 bases fit TRBD1. V lost 7 bases, J lost 4 bases, and 5 bases stayed unmatched. The CDR3 spans 14 residues. CDR1 is MDHEN, CDR2 SYDVKM, per germline. The CDR3 is CASIGTGRNQPQHF. The CDR3, as DNA: TGTGCCAGCATTGGGACAGGGAGAAATCAGCCCCAGCATTTT.

The V call is TRBV19, the J call TRBJ1-1, with D unclear. Germline-derived CDR1 and CDR2 are LNHDA and SQIVND (reference sequence). This CDR3 has 13 residues. Trimming left V 3 bases short and J 10 bases short, with 15 bases between. The CDR3 reads CASSISWQSGAFF. CDR3 nucleotides: TGTGCCAGTAGTATCTCTTGGCAGTCGGGAGCTTTCTTT. Drawing the rest from reference TRBV19 and TRBJ1-1, the complete variable domain is DGGITQSPKYLFRKEGQNVTLSCEQNLNHDAMYWYRQDPGQGLRLIYYSQIVNDFQKGDIAEGYSVSREKKESFPLTVTSAQKNPTAFYLCASSISWQSGAFFGQGTRLTVV.

This sequence joins TRBV5-1 and TRBJ2-1, with D possibly being TRBD1 (6 bases). With 4 bases removed from V and 6 bases from J, the gap between germline ends came to 17 bases. CDR3 length: 15 residues. From germline, CDR1 is SGHRS and CDR2 YFSETQ. In DNA, the CDR3 is TGCGCCAGCAGCACCCAGGGGCGAGGGTCCAATGAGCAGTTCTTC. This codes for CASSTQGRGSNEQFF.

The J gene is TRBJ2-5, the V gene TRBV7-8; 7 nucleotides agree with TRBD2. Germline assignment: CDR1 SGHVS and CDR2 FQNEAQ. CDR3 length: 14 residues. Germline trimming cut 3 bases from V and 5 bases from J; bases unmatched to any gene: 6. In DNA, the CDR3 is TGTGCCAGCAGCTTCCGACTAGCAAGGGAGACCCAGTACTTC. Encoded protein: CASSFRLARETQYF.

The V call is TRBV2, the J call TRBJ2-1, with D perhaps matching TRBD2 (5 bases). This CDR3 is built from 17 residues. In germline, CDR1 is SNHLY, CDR2 FYNNEI. Trimming pared 3 bases from V and 4 bases from J, leaving 19 bases between. In DNA form, the CDR3 reads TGTGCCAGCAGTGACTCCACGGACTCTTATCATTACAATGAGCAGTTCTTC. Protein: CASSDSTDSYHYNEQFF.

The chain recombines TRBV4-2 with TRBJ2-1; TRBD2 matches 7 bases. J lost 10 bases, V lost 4 bases, and 13 bases had no gene match. CDR3 length equals 15 residues. CDR1 is LGHNA, CDR2 YNFKEQ, per germline. CDR3: CASSPLGTTGREQFF. The CDR3 DNA reads TGTGCCAGCAGCCCCCTGGGGACTACGGGAAGAGAGCAGTTCTTC.

The V call is TRBV2, the J call TRBJ2-7; D possibly corresponds to TRBD2 (5 bases). The CDR3 contains 13 residues. Germline V lookup: CDR1 SNHLY, CDR2 FYNNEI. Trimming cost V 2 bases and J 1 base, with 6 bases left between them. For the CDR3, the DNA is TGTGCCAGCAGTGAAAGCGGATCCTACGAGCAGTACTTC. Amino acids: CASSESGSYEQYF.

This chain links TRBV7-9 with TRBJ1-5; 7 bases map to TRBD1. The V gene end was trimmed by 5 bases and the J gene end by 7 bases; junction bases not matched to a gene: 5. CDR1 SEHNR and CDR2 FQNEAQ come from the germline V gene (reference sequence). CDR3 length: 13 amino acids. CDR3 region: CASSRDRDQPQHF. The CDR3 nucleotides read TGTGCCAGCAGCCGAGACAGGGACCAGCCCCAGCATTTT.

V usage is TRBV7-2 and J usage is TRBJ2-1; 11 nucleotides line up with TRBD2. The CDR3 is 15 residues long. In germline, CDR1 is SGHTA, CDR2 FQGNSA. With V trimmed by 3 bases and J by 8 bases, 6 bases remained unmatched. The CDR3 DNA is TGTGCCAGCAGCTTTAGCGGGAGGGGGGGCGATGAGCAGTTCTTC. Protein product: CASSFSGRGGDEQFF. The full variable domain, with the rest looked up from reference TRBV7-2 and TRBJ2-1, is GAGVSQSPSNKVTEKGKDVELRCDPISGHTALYWYRQSLGQGLEFLIYFQGNSAPDKSGLPSDRFSAERTGGSVSTLTIQRTQQEDSAVYLCASSFSGRGGDEQFFGPGTRLTVL.

The genes are TRBV5-4 and TRBJ2-3; unclear D gene. Germline V gene data show CDR1 as SGHNT and CDR2 as YYREEE (reference sequence). The CDR3 spans 13 residues. V was clipped by 0 bases and J by 9 bases, with 11 bases between them. Written as DNA, the CDR3 is TGTGCCAGCAGCTTGGCCGGAGATTGGACGCAGTATTTT. Translated: CASSLAGDWTQYF.

A note on this clone: Mismatch with germline at one junction end may stem from a read error. The rearrangement uses TRBV7-2 and TRBJ1-6, with TRBD1 as a possible D gene (6 bases). This CDR3 spans 16 amino acids. Looked up from germline, CDR1 is SGHTA and CDR2 is FQGNSA. The CDR3 bases are TGTGCCAGCAGCTTACCCCCCTCAGGGGCTAATTCCCCCCTCCACTTT. Protein: CASSLPPSGANSPLHF.

The V and J genes are TRBV5-5 and TRBJ1-1; no firm D call. Germline CDR1 reads SGHKS; CDR2 reads YYEKEE (reference sequence). This CDR3 has 13 residues. With 7 bases removed from V and 4 bases from J, the gap between germline ends came to 14 bases. This CDR3 is CASALRASTEAFF. CDR3 nucleotides: TGTGCCAGCGCACTTCGCGCGAGCACTGAAGCTTTCTTT.

Concerning this clone: The same CDR3 arises from other DNA sequences in this sample as well. The CDR3 here is CASSPGQGHGYTF. The CDR3 region has the DNA TGTGCCAGCTCACCAGGGCAGGGCCATGGCTACACCTTC. The chain recombines TRBV18 with TRBJ1-2; possibly TRBD1 for D (5 bases). In germline, CDR1 is KGHSH, CDR2 LQKENI. CDR3 length: 13 residues. V lost 2 bases to trimming and J lost 6 bases, with 10 bases between them.

V gene TRBV5-4 combines with J gene TRBJ2-7, with TRBD2 matching 10 bases. V was pared by 4 bases and J by 4 bases, with 11 bases of the junction left unmatched. The CDR3 extends over 16 amino acids. The germline CDR1 and CDR2 sequences are SGHNT and YYREEE (reference sequence). This chain's CDR3 is CASSPAVAGGAYEQYF. CDR3 in DNA: TGTGCCAGCAGCCCGGCGGTAGCGGGAGGAGCATACGAGCAGTACTTC.

The chain has TRBV6-5 and TRBJ1-1, with 7 bases matching TRBD1. The trim removed 5 bases at V and 4 bases at J, leaving 4 bases unmatched. Germline CDR1 and CDR2: MNHEY and SVGAGI. The CDR3 runs to 13 residues. As DNA, the CDR3 is TGTGCCAGCAGTGGACAGGTCACCACTGAAGCTTTCTTT. Encoded protein: CASSGQVTTEAFF.

The J gene is TRBJ2-7, the V gene TRBV7-8, with TRBD1 matching over 8 bases. The CDR3 extends over 15 amino acids. Germline V gives CDR1 SGHVS, CDR2 FQNEAQ. Trimming took 5 bases from V and 0 from J; bases not matched to a gene: 6. CDR3 region: CASSRGQGRSYEQYF. The CDR3 DNA sequence: TGTGCCAGCAGCCGAGGACAGGGACGCTCCTACGAGCAGTACTTC.

V usage is TRBV30 and J usage is TRBJ2-7, with 10 positions matching TRBD1. The CDR3 has 12 amino acids. CDR1 is GTSNPN and CDR2 is SVGIG in the germline V gene (reference sequence). J gave up 4 bases and V 7 bases, and 4 bases lay outside the gene matches. CDR3 sequence reads: CAYWTGGYEQYF. Here the CDR3 DNA reads TGTGCCTATTGGACAGGGGGTTACGAGCAGTACTTC.

As to this clone: The sample has other DNA sequences that encode this CDR3 too. V and J are TRBV27 and TRBJ1-5; the match to TRBD1 covers 9 bases. The CDR3 extends over 14 amino acids. The germline CDR1 and CDR2 sequences are MNHEY and SMNVEV (reference sequence). Trimming cost V 5 bases and J 6 bases; bases outside gene matches: 5. CDR3 region: CASSPGQGGQPQHF. The CDR3 nucleotides read TGTGCCAGCAGTCCGGGACAGGGTGGTCAGCCCCAGCATTTT.

The V and J genes are TRBV12-5 and TRBJ1-1, with a weak D call TRBD1 (6 bases). From germline, CDR1 is LGHNT and CDR2 FRNRAP. This CDR3 region has 15 residues. Trimming shortened V by 6 bases and J by 2 bases, and 16 bases separated the two germline ends. The CDR3 loop is CASGYETGFNTEAFF. The CDR3 coding sequence is TGTGCTAGTGGCTACGAGACAGGTTTCAACACTGAAGCTTTCTTT.

The chain joins TRBV9 to TRBJ1-4, with 7 bases fitting TRBD1. The CDR3 sequence is 14 residues long. Germline trimming cut 4 bases from V and 3 bases from J; bases unmatched to any gene: 3. Germline V gene sequence: CDR1 SGDLS, CDR2 YYNGEE. CDR3: CASSPGQANEKLFF. The CDR3 coding sequence is TGTGCCAGCAGCCCTGGACAGGCTAATGAAAAACTGTTTTTT.

J is TRBJ2-2 and V is TRBV7-9; TRBD1 agrees at 8 bases. This CDR3 is built from 16 residues. With V trimmed by 5 bases and J by 4 bases, 9 bases remained unmatched. Per the germline V gene, CDR1 is SEHNR and CDR2 is FQNEAQ (reference sequence). The CDR3 region has the DNA TGTGCCAGCAGCCATAGACAGGGGTTAGTCACCGGGGAGCTGTTTTTT. Its protein is CASSHRQGLVTGELFF.

V gene TRBV5-1 combines with J gene TRBJ1-5, with 7 bases matching TRBD1. The trim removed 0 bases at V and 3 bases at J, leaving 3 bases unmatched. The CDR3 is 15 residues long. The germline gives CDR1 SGHRS, CDR2 YFSETQ. CDR3 DNA: TGCGCCAGCAGCTTGGGTGACAGGGTCAATCAGCCCCAGCATTTT. As protein: CASSLGDRVNQPQHF.

The V and J genes are TRBV5-1 and TRBJ1-3; 7 nucleotides agree with TRBD1. The ends lost 0 bases at V and 3 bases at J; junction bases unmatched: 12. CDR3 length equals 18 residues. Per the germline V gene, CDR1 is SGHRS and CDR2 is YFSETQ. CDR3 sequence: CASSLVPLGTGVGNTIYF. DNA of the CDR3: TGCGCCAGCAGCTTGGTCCCACTGGGAACAGGGGTTGGAAACACCATATATTTT.

The chain carries TRBV19 and TRBJ2-7, with D perhaps TRBD1 (6 bases). Trimming pared 3 bases from V and 2 bases from J, leaving 14 bases between. This CDR3 region has 15 residues. Germline CDR1 is LNHDA and CDR2 is SQIVND (reference sequence). CDR3 DNA: TGTGCCAGTAGTATCCCAGGGGCACCCCCCTACGAGCAGTACTTC. It is translated as CASSIPGAPPYEQYF.

The V and J genes are TRBV5-1 and TRBJ1-3, with 9 bases matching TRBD1. Trimming cost V 3 bases and J 0 bases; bases outside gene matches: 1. The CDR3 loop spans 15 amino acids. CDR1 and CDR2 (germline): SGHRS, YFSETQ. Here the CDR3 DNA reads TGCGCCAGCAGCTCGACAGGGGGCTCTGGAAACACCATATATTTT. The encoded protein is CASSSTGGSGNTIYF.

The chain has TRBV7-9 and TRBJ1-3; 7 bases are a match to TRBD1. Germline V gives CDR1 SEHNR, CDR2 FQNEAQ (reference sequence). This CDR3 is built from 18 residues. J gave up 1 base and V 2 bases, and 11 bases lay outside the gene matches. The CDR3 DNA is TGTGCCAGCAGCTTAACCCTGACAGGGACCGTATCTGGAAACACCATATATTTT. Its protein is CASSLTLTGTVSGNTIYF.